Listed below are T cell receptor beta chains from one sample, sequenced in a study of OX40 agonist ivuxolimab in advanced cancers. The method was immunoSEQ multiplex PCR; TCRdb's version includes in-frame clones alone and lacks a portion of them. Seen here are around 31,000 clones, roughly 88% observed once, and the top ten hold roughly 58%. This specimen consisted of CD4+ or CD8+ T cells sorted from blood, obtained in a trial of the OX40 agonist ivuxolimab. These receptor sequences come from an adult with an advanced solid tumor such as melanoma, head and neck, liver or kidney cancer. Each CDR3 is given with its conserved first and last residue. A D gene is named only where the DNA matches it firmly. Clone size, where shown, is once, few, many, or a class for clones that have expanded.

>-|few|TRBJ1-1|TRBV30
TGTGCCTGGAGTGTGGGGGGCATCGCTGAAGCTTTCTTT
CAWSVGGIAEAFF
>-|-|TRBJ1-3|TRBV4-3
TGCGCCAGCAGCCAAGATCGGGGTTTCGGAAACACCATATATTTT
CASSQDRGFGNTIYF
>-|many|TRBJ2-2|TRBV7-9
TGTGCCAGCAGCTATACACCCGGGACCGGCACCGGGGAGCTGTTTTTT
CASSYTPGTGTGELFF
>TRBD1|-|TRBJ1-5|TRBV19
TGTGCCAGTACCCCAGGGCAGGGGGGTCAGCCCCAGCATTTT
CASTPGQGGQPQHF
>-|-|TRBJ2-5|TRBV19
TGTGCCAGTAGTATATCAAGGGGAAAAGAGACCCAGTACTTC
CASSISRGKETQYF
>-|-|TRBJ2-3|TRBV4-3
TGCGCCAGCAGCGACTTAAGGGGGGGGCCAGGAGATACGCAGTATTTT
CASSDLRGGPGDTQYF
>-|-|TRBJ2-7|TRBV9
TGTGCCAGCAGCGTATTTGGGAGCTCCTACGAGCAGTACTTC
CASSVFGSSYEQYF
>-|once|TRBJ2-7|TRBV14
TGTGCCAGCAGCCAAGGTACAGGGATACTCTACGAGCAGTACTTC
CASSQGTGILYEQYF
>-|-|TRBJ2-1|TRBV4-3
TGCGCCAGCAGCTCACGTGGGGGGGCAGGCGAGCAGTTCTTC
CASSSRGGAGEQFF
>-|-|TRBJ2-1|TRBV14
TGTGCCAGCAGCCAAGATTGGAGACTACAGATTTACAATGAGCAGTTCTTC
CASSQDWRLQIYNEQFF
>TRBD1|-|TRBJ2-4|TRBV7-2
TGTGCCAGCAGCTTAGCAGGCTACGGGACAGGGAACATTCAGTACTTC
CASSLAGYGTGNIQYF
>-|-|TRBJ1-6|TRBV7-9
TGTGCCAGCAGCTTAGAATTTTCCGGTGCTTATAATTCACCCCTCCACTTT
CASSLEFSGAYNSPLHF
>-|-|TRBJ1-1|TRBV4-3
TGCGCCAGCAGCCAGGGGGGGGTCACTGAAGCTTTCTTT
CASSQGGVTEAFF
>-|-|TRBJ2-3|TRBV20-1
TGCAGTGCTAGTTTCGGGGATACGCAGTATTTT
CSASFGDTQYF
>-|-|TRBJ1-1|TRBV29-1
TGCAGCGTCGACCCCGGGGCTTCGATGAACACTGAAGCTTTCTTT
CSVDPGASMNTEAFF
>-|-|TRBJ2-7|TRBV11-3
TGTGCCAGCAGCCCCGGAGGGGGGGCGGCCTACGAGCAGTACTTC
CASSPGGGAAYEQYF
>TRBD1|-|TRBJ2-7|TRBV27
TGTGCCAGCAGTAACAACTTAGACAGGGATGAGCAGTACTTC
CASSNNLDRDEQYF
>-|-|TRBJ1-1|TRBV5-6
TGTGCCAGCAGCGCGGGCGGCACTGAAGCTTTCTTT
CASSAGGTEAFF
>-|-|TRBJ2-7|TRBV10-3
TGTGCCATCAGTGAGTCTGCAACCTACGAGCAGTACTTC
CAISESATYEQYF
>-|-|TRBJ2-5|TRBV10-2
TGCGCCAGCAGTGAAGGTCAACTAGCTGGCGAGACCCAGTACTTC
CASSEGQLAGETQYF
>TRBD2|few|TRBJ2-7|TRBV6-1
TGTGCCAGCAGGGACCCTAGCGGGGGCCCTTACGAGCAGTACTTC
CASRDPSGGPYEQYF
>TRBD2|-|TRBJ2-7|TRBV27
TGTGCCAGCAGCCCCACCCCGGGACTAGCGGGGGGTAACGAGCAGTACTTC
CASSPTPGLAGGNEQYF
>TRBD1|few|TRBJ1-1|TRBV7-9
TGTGCCAGCAGCTTAATTTTCGGACAGGGTGAATTGGACACTGAAGCTTTCTTT
CASSLIFGQGELDTEAFF
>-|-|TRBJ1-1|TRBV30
TGTGCCTGGAGTGGAATTGGAGTTTTAGCTTTCTTT
CAWSGIGVLAFF
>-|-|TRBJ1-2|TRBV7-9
TGTGCCAGCAGCTTAGGACCGGCCCATGGCTACACCTTC
CASSLGPAHGYTF
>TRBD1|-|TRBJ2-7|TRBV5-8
TGTGCCAGCAGCAGGGACAGGATCTCCTACGAGCAGTACTTC
CASSRDRISYEQYF
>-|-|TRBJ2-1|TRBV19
TGTGCCAGTAACCAAAACTCGTTCAGCTCCTACAATGAGCAGTTCTTC
CASNQNSFSSYNEQFF
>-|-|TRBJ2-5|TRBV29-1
TGCAGCGTTATGACTGAAGTGGTAATGGAGACCCAGTACTTC
CSVMTEVVMETQYF
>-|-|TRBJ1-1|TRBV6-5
TGTGCCAGCAGTTACGGCTTGGCCCTGAACACTGAAGCTTTCTTT
CASSYGLALNTEAFF
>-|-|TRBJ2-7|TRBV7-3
TGTGCCAGCAGCCCCTCCGTCGGGTCCTCCTACGAGCAGTACTTC
CASSPSVGSSYEQYF
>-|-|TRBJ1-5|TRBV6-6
TGTGCCAGCAGTGAGGGGGGGCCCCAGCATTTT
CASSEGGPQHF
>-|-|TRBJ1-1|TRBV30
TGTGCCGGGCTCGGAGAAGGCACTGAAGCTTTCTTT
CAGLGEGTEAFF
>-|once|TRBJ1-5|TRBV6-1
TGTGCCAGCAGTGAAGCGAGGCAGATTTATGTAGGCAATCAGCCCCAGCATTTT
CASSEARQIYVGNQPQHF
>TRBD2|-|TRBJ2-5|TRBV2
TGTGCCAGCAGTGAGGGAGGGACCTTTTACCAAGAGACCCAGTACTTC
CASSEGGTFYQETQYF
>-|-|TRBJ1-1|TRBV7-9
TGTGCCAGCAGCTTAGAGGGTGCTACCATGAACACTGAAGCTTTCTTT
CASSLEGATMNTEAFF